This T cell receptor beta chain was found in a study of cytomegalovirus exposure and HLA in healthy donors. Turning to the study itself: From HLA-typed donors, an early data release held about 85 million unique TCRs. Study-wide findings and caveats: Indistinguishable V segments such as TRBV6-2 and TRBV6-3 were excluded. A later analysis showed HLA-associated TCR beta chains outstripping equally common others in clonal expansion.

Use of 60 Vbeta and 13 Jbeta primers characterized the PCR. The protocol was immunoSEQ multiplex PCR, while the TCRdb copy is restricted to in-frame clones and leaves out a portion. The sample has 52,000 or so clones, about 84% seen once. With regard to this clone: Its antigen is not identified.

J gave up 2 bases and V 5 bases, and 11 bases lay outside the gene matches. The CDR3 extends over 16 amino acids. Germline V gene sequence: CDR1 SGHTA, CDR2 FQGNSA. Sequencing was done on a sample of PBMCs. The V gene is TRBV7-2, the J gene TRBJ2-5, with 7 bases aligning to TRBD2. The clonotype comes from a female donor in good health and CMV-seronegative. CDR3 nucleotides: TGTGCCAGCAGCCGGCGGGGGACCAGCCCTCAAGAGACCCAGTACTTC. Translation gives CASSRRGTSPQETQYF.